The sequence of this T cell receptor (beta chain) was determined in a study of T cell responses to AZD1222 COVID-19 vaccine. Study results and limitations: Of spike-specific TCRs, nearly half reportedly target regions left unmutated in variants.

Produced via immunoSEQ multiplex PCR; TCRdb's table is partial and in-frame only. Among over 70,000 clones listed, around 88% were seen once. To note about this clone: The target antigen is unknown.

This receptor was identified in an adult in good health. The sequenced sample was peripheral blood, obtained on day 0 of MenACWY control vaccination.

This CDR3 reads CASSVVGQTYEQYF. The CDR3 DNA sequence: TGTGCCAGCAGCGTAGTAGGACAGACCTACGAGCAGTACTTC. The chain uses TRBV9 and TRBJ2-7, with D possibly being TRBD1 (6 bases). The CDR3 loop spans 14 amino acids. The germline V gene encodes CDR1 SGDLS and CDR2 YYNGEE. The V end lost 0 bases, the J end lost 2 bases, and 9 bases lay between the germline ends.